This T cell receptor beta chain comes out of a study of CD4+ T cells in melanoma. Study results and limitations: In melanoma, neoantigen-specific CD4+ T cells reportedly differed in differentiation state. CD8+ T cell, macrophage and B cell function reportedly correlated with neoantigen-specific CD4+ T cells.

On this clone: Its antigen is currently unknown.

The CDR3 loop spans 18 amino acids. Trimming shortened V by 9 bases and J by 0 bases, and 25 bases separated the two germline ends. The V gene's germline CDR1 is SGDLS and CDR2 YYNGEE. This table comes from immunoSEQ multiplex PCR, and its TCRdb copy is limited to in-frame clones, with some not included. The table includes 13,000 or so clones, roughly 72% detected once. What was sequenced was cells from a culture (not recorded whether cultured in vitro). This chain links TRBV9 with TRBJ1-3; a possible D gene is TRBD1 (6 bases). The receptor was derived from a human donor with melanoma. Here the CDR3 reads CATIGQTNLSSSGNTIYF. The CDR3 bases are TGTGCCACCATCGGACAGACTAACTTATCCTCCTCTGGAAACACCATATATTTT.